A selection of T cell receptor beta chains follows, all from one sample in a study of cytomegalovirus exposure and HLA in healthy donors. TCRdb keeps only in-frame clones here, not all; method: immunoSEQ multiplex PCR. Among about 220,000 clones listed, approximately 82% were seen once. The specimen sequenced was PBMCs. These receptors were collected from a man aged 18-30 years in good health and CMV-seronegative. Each CDR3 is given with its conserved first and last residue. The D gene is left open where the match is weak. For some rows the clone size is stated as once, few or many, or as a class when expanded; others skip it.

abundance	len	v_gene	d_gene	j_gene	CDR3aa	CDR3nt
once	15	TRBV5-8	-	TRBJ1-1	CASSFPGHWNTEAFF	TGTGCCAGCAGCTTCCCGGGACACTGGAACACTGAAGCTTTCTTT
-	16	TRBV9	TRBD2	TRBJ2-3	CASSAWTSGRENTQYF	TGTGCCAGCAGCGCCTGGACTAGCGGGAGGGAGAATACGCAGTATTTT
-	16	TRBV6-6	-	TRBJ1-5	CASSATGRRSNQPQHF	TGTGCCAGCAGTGCCACAGGGAGACGGAGCAATCAGCCCCAGCATTTT
-	15	TRBV10-1	-	TRBJ2-7	CASSEGWGEGYEQYF	TGCGCCAGCAGTGAGGGGTGGGGAGAGGGCTACGAGCAGTACTTC
once	14	TRBV14	-	TRBJ2-5	CASSQQGWQETQYF	TGTGCCAGCAGTCAACAGGGTTGGCAAGAGACCCAGTACTTC
-	15	TRBV7-3	-	TRBJ2-5	CASSRRNGAQETQYF	TGTGCCAGCAGCCGCCGAAATGGGGCTCAAGAGACCCAGTACTTC
-	13	TRBV7-2	-	TRBJ2-2	CASSRTVTGELFF	TGTGCCAGCAGCAGAACAGTTACCGGGGAGCTGTTTTTT
-	13	TRBV6-1	-	TRBJ2-7	CASSEALGWEQYF	TGTGCCAGCAGTGAAGCGCTCGGGTGGGAGCAGTACTTC
-	15	TRBV28	-	TRBJ1-5	CASSSPTGVNQPQHF	TGTGCCAGCAGTTCTCCCACGGGGGTAAATCAGCCCCAGCATTTT
-	12	TRBV6-5	-	TRBJ2-3	CASSYSRDTQYF	TGTGCCAGCAGTTACTCGAGAGATACGCAGTATTTT
-	15	TRBV29-1	TRBD1	TRBJ1-2	CSVESGTGPPYGYTF	TGCAGCGTAGAATCCGGGACAGGGCCTCCCTATGGCTACACCTTC
-	17	TRBV29-1	TRBD1	TRBJ1-3	CSATPGTGGISGNTIYF	TGCAGCGCTACACCGGGGACAGGGGGTATCTCTGGAAACACCATATATTTT
-	15	TRBV2	-	TRBJ1-2	CASSEEEGTSYGYTF	TGTGCCAGCAGTGAAGAGGAGGGGACTAGCTATGGCTACACCTTC
few	15	TRBV30	TRBD2	TRBJ2-7	CAWSVGSGLAGEQYF	TGTGCCTGGAGTGTAGGGTCAGGACTAGCGGGCGAGCAGTACTTC
-	15	TRBV18	TRBD2	TRBJ2-1	CASSPTSGTYNEQFF	TGTGCCAGCTCACCGACTAGCGGGACTTACAATGAGCAGTTCTTC
-	16	TRBV25-1	TRBD2	TRBJ2-1	CASSDWGLARYNEQFF	TGTGCCAGCAGTGATTGGGGACTAGCAAGGTACAATGAGCAGTTCTTC
-	13	TRBV6-1	TRBD1	TRBJ2-7	CAVGTGVLYEQYF	TGTGCCGTCGGGACAGGGGTACTTTACGAGCAGTACTTC
-	18	TRBV7-6	TRBD2	TRBJ2-3	CASSLDWVAGAVADTQYF	TGTGCCAGCAGCTTAGATTGGGTAGCGGGAGCAGTGGCAGATACGCAGTATTTT
-	15	TRBV19	TRBD1	TRBJ2-7	CASSIEGTAAYEQYF	TGTGCCAGTAGTATAGAGGGGACAGCTGCCTACGAGCAGTACTTC
-	15	TRBV7-3	-	TRBJ2-6	CASSLVDGGANVLTF	TGTGCCAGCAGCTTAGTAGATGGTGGGGCCAACGTCCTGACTTTC
-	14	TRBV25-1	-	TRBJ2-3	CASSESGFADTQYF	TGTGCCAGCAGTGAATCAGGTTTTGCAGATACGCAGTATTTT
-	17	TRBV7-8	-	TRBJ2-7	CASTSRRAGPSSYEQYF	TGTGCCAGCACCTCCCGGCGTGCAGGTCCCAGCTCCTACGAGCAGTACTTC
-	15	TRBV9	TRBD1	TRBJ1-3	CASSGTGGSGNTIYF	TGTGCCAGCAGCGGGACAGGGGGCTCTGGAAACACCATATATTTT
-	13	TRBV2	-	TRBJ1-2	CASSGRRSYGYTF	TGTGCCAGCAGTGGGAGACGCTCCTATGGCTACACCTTC
once	14	TRBV10-3	-	TRBJ2-2	CAISEARSTGELFF	TGTGCCATCAGTGAGGCGAGGAGCACCGGGGAGCTGTTTTTT
-	14	TRBV7-2	-	TRBJ1-3	CASSLGISGNTIYF	TGTGCCAGCAGCTTAGGTATCTCTGGAAACACCATATATTTT